These T cell receptor beta chains were read from a single sample in a study of blood T cell repertoires in COVID-19. TCRdb's copy holds only in-frame clones and misses some; the assay was immunoSEQ multiplex PCR. This table has about 280,000 clones, around 87% appearing once. The sequenced material came from peripheral blood. Receptor source: a woman younger than 45 who had recovered from COVID-19. CDR3s include the opening cysteine and the closing phenylalanine or tryptophan.

j_call: TRBJ1-2; v_call: TRBV10-3; cdr3_aa: CAISGRTAYGYTF
j_call: TRBJ1-4; v_call: TRBV7-2; cdr3_aa: CASSSEQGSANEKLFF
j_call: TRBJ2-5; v_call: TRBV5-1; cdr3_aa: CASSLTGDHQETQYF
j_call: TRBJ2-5; v_call: TRBV3-1/TRBV3-2; cdr3_aa: CASSQPGETQYF
j_call: TRBJ2-5; v_call: TRBV2; cdr3_aa: CASSRRLAGAYQETQYF
j_call: TRBJ2-1; v_call: TRBV3-1/TRBV3-2; cdr3_aa: CASSRAGGPYNEQFF
j_call: TRBJ2-3; v_call: TRBV5-1; cdr3_aa: CASSLEAGGTDTQYF
j_call: TRBJ2-2; v_call: TRBV6-5; cdr3_aa: CASSSAATGTGELFF
j_call: TRBJ2-7; v_call: TRBV27; cdr3_aa: CASSSGGLGDSLPYEQYF
j_call: TRBJ1-2; v_call: TRBV5-5; cdr3_aa: CASRPSGRSGYTF
j_call: TRBJ2-1; v_call: TRBV29-1; cdr3_aa: CSARTGGLGEQFF
j_call: TRBJ2-3; v_call: TRBV7-2; cdr3_aa: CASSLRGLVKTDTQYF
j_call: TRBJ2-7; v_call: TRBV30; cdr3_aa: CAWSGGGSYEQYF
j_call: TRBJ1-5; v_call: TRBV3-1/TRBV3-2; cdr3_aa: CASSPGQGGNQPQHF
j_call: TRBJ2-7; v_call: TRBV7-9; cdr3_aa: CASDRGTGSYEQYF
j_call: TRBJ2-7; v_call: TRBV4-1; cdr3_aa: CASSQGSTRVNEQYF
j_call: TRBJ2-7; v_call: TRBV27; cdr3_aa: CASSFGAGYSYEQYF
j_call: TRBJ2-2; v_call: TRBV12-3/TRBV12-4; cdr3_aa: CASSDWNTGELFF
j_call: TRBJ2-3; v_call: TRBV9; cdr3_aa: CASSVGENTDTQYF
j_call: TRBJ2-3; v_call: TRBV5-1; cdr3_aa: CASSSFGTSGAGDTQYF
j_call: TRBJ1-1; v_call: TRBV28; cdr3_aa: CASISEGLGDTEAFF
j_call: TRBJ2-3; v_call: TRBV5-1; cdr3_aa: CASSLDSLTDTQYF
j_call: TRBJ2-1; v_call: TRBV5-6; cdr3_aa: CASSLTTTYNEQFF
j_call: TRBJ2-1; v_call: TRBV13; cdr3_aa: CASSFRTSGTNEQFF
j_call: TRBJ2-1; v_call: TRBV9; cdr3_aa: CASSAESEIYNEQFF
j_call: TRBJ2-7; v_call: TRBV7-9; cdr3_aa: CASSRAGKSYEQYF
j_call: TRBJ2-2; v_call: TRBV12-5; cdr3_aa: CASGLSQANTGELFF
j_call: TRBJ1-5; v_call: TRBV19; cdr3_aa: CASDRDRGSGSNQPQHF
j_call: TRBJ1-1; v_call: TRBV25-1; cdr3_aa: CATDRGQGNTEAFF
j_call: TRBJ2-5; v_call: TRBV24-1; cdr3_aa: CATSDSGQLSPETQYF
j_call: TRBJ1-1; v_call: TRBV2; cdr3_aa: CASGTGTINQRAFF
j_call: TRBJ1-2; v_call: TRBV6-4; cdr3_aa: CASSNNDRGRYGYTF
j_call: TRBJ2-2; v_call: TRBV5-1; cdr3_aa: CASRSQGTGELFF
j_call: TRBJ2-3; v_call: TRBV7-2; cdr3_aa: CASSFRGAPTDTQYF
j_call: TRBJ2-7; v_call: TRBV3-1/TRBV3-2; cdr3_aa: CASSQHSGGIYEQYF
j_call: TRBJ2-7; v_call: TRBV19; cdr3_aa: CASSMASSYEQYF
j_call: TRBJ1-2; v_call: TRBV12-3/TRBV12-4; cdr3_aa: CASSWTGRGGYTF
j_call: TRBJ2-5; v_call: TRBV9; cdr3_aa: CASSVSIAGGRETQYF
j_call: TRBJ1-3; v_call: TRBV5-6; cdr3_aa: CASSSGQGIASGNTIYF
j_call: TRBJ2-1; v_call: TRBV7-7; cdr3_aa: CASSFGTDPTGEQFF
j_call: TRBJ2-3; v_call: TRBV6-5; cdr3_aa: CASSPTGSTDTQYF
j_call: TRBJ1-4; v_call: TRBV11-2; cdr3_aa: CASQGRGYEKLFF
j_call: TRBJ2-1; v_call: TRBV4-3; cdr3_aa: CASSQDTRAGTGGSEQFF
j_call: TRBJ2-2; v_call: TRBV28; cdr3_aa: CASSSGGQGLIGYTGELFF
j_call: TRBJ2-7; v_call: TRBV6-5; cdr3_aa: CASSYWGTGGHEQYF
j_call: TRBJ1-6; v_call: TRBV6-4; cdr3_aa: CASMAANSPLHF
j_call: TRBJ1-2; v_call: TRBV6-5; cdr3_aa: CASRAGTPESGYTF
j_call: TRBJ1-5; v_call: TRBV19; cdr3_aa: CASSLVSSNQPQHF
j_call: TRBJ2-5; v_call: TRBV11-2; cdr3_aa: CASSLGQGAKTQYF
j_call: TRBJ2-7; v_call: TRBV6-5; cdr3_aa: CASSYSGLAGSYEQYF
j_call: TRBJ2-7; v_call: TRBV24-1; cdr3_aa: CATSDSWTGSGEQYF
j_call: TRBJ1-2; v_call: TRBV7-8; cdr3_aa: CASSLGPQDLYGYTF
j_call: TRBJ2-5; v_call: TRBV23-1; cdr3_aa: CASSLEDTPQETQYF
j_call: TRBJ2-6; v_call: TRBV19; cdr3_aa: CASSIKPSGANVLTF
j_call: TRBJ2-5; v_call: TRBV11-2; cdr3_aa: CASSRTGGPETQYF